The 20 T cell receptor beta chains in this list originate from one sample, sequenced in a study of beta chain features in type 1 diabetes. Expressed TCRB transcripts got sequenced, as all isolated RNA was reverse transcribed. The method was immunoSEQ multiplex PCR; TCRdb's version includes in-frame clones alone and lacks a portion of them. The table records approximately 170,000 clones, 7.5% to 10% of them present only once. Sequenced sample: central memory CD4+ T cells from blood. The receptors come from a woman younger than 35 in good health.

About this clone: The same CDR3 can be traced to other DNA sequences in this sample. This chain connects TRBV18 to TRBJ2-7, with 7 bases identical to TRBD1. V shed 2 bases, J shed 0 bases, and the junction held 4 bases outside the gene matches. Germline CDR1 KGHSH, CDR2 LQKENI. The CDR3 loop spans 15 amino acids. The CDR3 sequence: CASSPGTDSSYEQYF. The CDR3 coding sequence is TGTGCCAGCTCACCAGGGACAGATAGCTCCTACGAGCAGTACTTC.

The chain links TRBV5-1 to TRBJ2-3; TRBD2 aligns across 8 bases. This CDR3 is built from 15 residues. The germline V gene encodes CDR1 SGHRS and CDR2 YFSETQ. Germline trimming cut 2 bases from V and 8 bases from J; bases unmatched to any gene: 10. The CDR3 is CASSLNRGGRGTQYF. CDR3 nucleotide sequence: TGCGCCAGCAGCTTAAACCGGGGGGGCCGGGGTACGCAGTATTTT.

This clone has more than one count but fewer than ten. The V call is TRBV7-2, the J call TRBJ2-5; D is ambiguous. From germline, CDR1 is SGHTA and CDR2 FQGNSA. V shed 5 bases and J shed 5 bases, with 12 bases lying between them. CDR3 length: 13 residues. The chain's CDR3 is CASSPTRSETQYF. The CDR3 DNA follows: TGTGCCAGCAGCCCGACAAGGTCGGAGACCCAGTACTTC.

The chain joins TRBV7-3 to TRBJ2-5; 13 bases are a match to TRBD2. The CDR3 totals 16 residues. J was trimmed by 5 bases and V by 5 bases; bases with no gene match: 8. The germline CDR1 and CDR2 sequences are SGHTA and FQGTGA. CDR3 sequence: CASSPELAGGLETQYF. CDR3 DNA: TGTGCCAGCAGCCCCGAACTAGCGGGGGGGTTGGAGACCCAGTACTTC. Together with reference TRBV7-3 and TRBJ2-5, the CDR3 gives the full variable domain: GAGVSQTPSNKVTEKGKYVELRCDPISGHTALYWYRQSLGQGPEFLIYFQGTGAADDSGLPNDRFFAVRPEGSVSTLKIQRTERGDSAVYLCASSPELAGGLETQYFGPGTRLLVL.

This clone has a count of ten or more. Here the CDR3 reads CASSATARHTQYF. The CDR3 DNA reads as TGTGCCAGCAGCGCAACCGCTAGGCATACGCAGTATTTT. This chain links TRBV7-2 with TRBJ2-3; D gene unclear. V gave up 5 bases and J gave up 7 bases, with 13 bases separating them. CDR3 length: 13 amino acids. Germline CDR1 reads SGHTA; CDR2 reads FQGNSA.

This chain links TRBV7-2 with TRBJ1-3, with no clear D. Germline CDR1 SGHTA, CDR2 FQGNSA. Trimming shortened V by 5 bases and J by 6 bases, and 8 bases separated the two germline ends. CDR3 length: 12 residues. Written as DNA, the CDR3 is TGTGCCAGCAGCCGCTCAGTAAACACCATATATTTT. Its protein product is CASSRSVNTIYF.

There are many counts of this clone. The chain links TRBV14 to TRBJ1-2, with TRBD1 identical over 9 bases. Germline trimming cut 4 bases from V and 6 bases from J; bases unmatched to any gene: 6. Germline V lookup: CDR1 SGHDN, CDR2 FVKESK. The CDR3 has 14 amino acids. For the CDR3, the DNA is TGTGCCAGCAGCCGAAGAACAGGGGGCGATGGCTACACCTTC. It codes for CASSRRTGGDGYTF. Filled out from reference TRBV14 and TRBJ1-2, the complete variable domain reads EAGVTQFPSHSVIEKGQTVTLRCDPISGHDNLYWYRRVMGKEIKFLLHFVKESKQDESGMPNNRFLAERTGGTYSTLKVQPAELEDSGVYFCASSRRTGGDGYTFGSGTRLTVV.

V is TRBV12-5 and J is TRBJ2-3; 13 nucleotides match TRBD2. The trim removed 6 bases at V and 2 bases at J, leaving 5 bases unmatched. CDR3 length: 16 amino acids. CDR1 is LGHNT, CDR2 FRNRAP, per germline. Here the CDR3 reads CASGTGTSGTTDTQYF. CDR3 nucleotide sequence: TGTGCTAGTGGAACCGGGACTAGCGGGACCACAGATACGCAGTATTTT.

The rearrangement links TRBV5-1 to TRBJ1-2; D possibly corresponds to TRBD1 (5 bases). The CDR3 extends over 13 amino acids. Germline V gene sequence: CDR1 SGHRS, CDR2 YFSETQ. V dropped 4 bases and J dropped 8 bases, with 15 bases sitting between them. CDR3 amino acids: CASSGEGTGGYTF. CDR3 bases: TGCGCCAGCAGCGGCGAAGGGACTGGGGGCTACACCTTC.

This clone has a handful of counts. The chain is built from TRBV14 and TRBJ2-5; perhaps TRBD2 as D (5 bases). V dropped 2 bases and J dropped 2 bases, with 12 bases sitting between them. Per the germline V gene, CDR1 is SGHDN and CDR2 is FVKESK. This CDR3 is 15 amino acids long. CDR3: CASSQLLGRQETQYF. In DNA form, the CDR3 reads TGTGCCAGCAGCCAACTTCTAGGGAGACAAGAGACCCAGTACTTC.

A few counts support this clone. J is TRBJ2-1 and V is TRBV5-1, with 13 bases aligning to TRBD2. The germline CDR1 and CDR2 sequences are SGHRS and YFSETQ. This CDR3 has 16 amino acids. The V segment lost 2 bases and the J segment 8 bases; nucleotides outside the gene matches: 7. The CDR3 region is CASSFRRTSGGYEQFF. Here the CDR3 DNA reads TGCGCCAGCAGCTTCCGTCGGACTAGCGGGGGCTATGAGCAGTTCTTC.

Only a few counts were recorded for this clone. This rearrangement joins TRBV18 to TRBJ2-7; TRBD1 matches 11 bases. The ends lost 3 bases at V and 2 bases at J; junction bases unmatched: 3. In germline, CDR1 is KGHSH, CDR2 LQKENI. This CDR3 has 15 amino acids. In nucleotides, the CDR3 is TGTGCCAGCTCACCGGGGGACAGGGGGACCTACGAGCAGTACTTC. It specifies CASSPGDRGTYEQYF.

This clone was counted between two and nine times. The rearrangement links TRBV6-6 to TRBJ2-1; 8 bases agree with TRBD1. The trim removed 5 bases at V and 1 base at J, leaving 4 bases unmatched. CDR3 size: 15 residues. Looked up from germline, CDR1 is MNHNY and CDR2 is SVGAGI (reference sequence). The CDR3 bases are TGTGCCAGCAGTGAGCAGGGGGCGTCCTACAATGAGCAGTTCTTC. Amino acid sequence: CASSEQGASYNEQFF.

This rearrangement joins TRBV6-6 to TRBJ1-2; 7 bases fit TRBD1. The CDR3 has 15 amino acids. J gave up 7 bases and V 7 bases, and 15 bases lay outside the gene matches. The germline gives CDR1 MNHNY, CDR2 SVGAGI (reference sequence). The CDR3 DNA reads as TGTGCCAGCACCCAAAGGGTTCAGGGGGAAGGTGGCTACACCTTC. It yields the protein CASTQRVQGEGGYTF.

This clone was counted between two and nine times. The DNA for the CDR3 is TGTGCCAGCAGCCAGCACAGCGGGAGACCCACAGATACGCAGTATTTT. This codes for CASSQHSGRPTDTQYF. V is TRBV4-2 and J is TRBJ2-3; 8 bases are shared with TRBD2. The CDR3 is 16 residues long. V lost 3 bases to trimming and J lost 2 bases; unmatched junction nucleotides: 7. The V gene's germline CDR1 is LGHNA and CDR2 YNFKEQ.

This sequence joins TRBV11-2 and TRBJ2-3; TRBD2 is a possible D gene (6 bases). Trimming took 2 bases from V and 0 from J, leaving 12 bases between them. Germline values: CDR1 SGHAT, CDR2 FQNNGV. The CDR3 runs to 16 residues. CDR3 in DNA: TGTGCCAGCAGCTTAAGGCGGACTACTAGCACAGATACGCAGTATTTT. Its translation is CASSLRRTTSTDTQYF.

The chain uses TRBV7-8 and TRBJ1-2, with TRBD1 matching 11 bases. The CDR3 loop spans 14 amino acids. Germline lookup yields CDR1 SGHVS and CDR2 FQNEAQ. After removal of 10 bases from V and 0 bases from J, the junction contained 4 bases not matched to a gene. Written as DNA, the CDR3 is TGTGCCACAGGACAGGGGGCGGCTAACTATGGCTACACCTTC. It translates to CATGQGAANYGYTF. Full variable domain (rest looked up from reference TRBV7-8 and TRBJ1-2): GAGVSQSPRYKVAKRGQDVALRCDPISGHVSLFWYQQALGQGPEFLTYFQNEAQLDKSGLPSDRFFAERPEGSVSTLKIQRTQQEDSAVYLCATGQGAANYGYTFGSGTRLTVV.

The chain is built from TRBV18 and TRBJ1-1; tentative D call: TRBD1 (6 bases). The V end was cut by 4 bases, the J end by 6 bases, with 15 bases between. Germline lookup yields CDR1 KGHSH and CDR2 LQKENI. The CDR3 consists of 14 residues. CDR3 in DNA: TGTGCCAGCTCACTGCAGGGGCCGCCATCTGAAGCTTTCTTT. Translating it yields CASSLQGPPSEAFF.

The chain uses TRBV27 and TRBJ1-6, with D maybe TRBD1 (6 bases). CDR3 length equals 15 residues. V was cut by 0 bases and J by 6 bases, with 9 bases left in between. CDR1 and CDR2 (germline): MNHEY, SMNVEV (reference sequence). In nucleotides, the CDR3 is TGTGCCAGCAGTTTATCACAGGGTCGTAATTCACCCCTCCACTTT. Its protein product is CASSLSQGRNSPLHF.

The table lists this clone with a few counts. The chain couples TRBV5-1 to TRBJ1-1; TRBD1 is a possible D gene (5 bases). This CDR3 region has 12 residues. V gave up 1 base and J gave up 7 bases, with 8 bases separating them. Germline V CDR1 and CDR2: SGHRS, YFSETQ. CDR3 DNA: TGCGCCAGCAGCTTGTGGGGGGATGAAGCTTTCTTT. Translating gives CASSLWGDEAFF.